What follows is one T cell receptor beta chain and its context. Its antigen is unknown. TCRdb re-analyzed the 5' RACE reads; it lists each CDR3 protein once, without DNA. This repertoire comprises more than 350,000 distinct CDR3 sequences; its ten largest clones make up more than 2%. CDR1 and CDR2 from the germline V gene are SQVTM and ANQGSEA. The CDR3 consists of 11 residues. These data come from a study of monozygotic twins with inflammatory bowel disease. Overall study results and limits: Repertoire similarity did not separate concordant from discordant twins, possibly from limited power.

Sequences were obtained from blood. The source is a human donor with ulcerative colitis or Crohn's disease, or a healthy co-twin of an affected twin (not recorded which). The genes are TRBV29-1 and TRBJ2-1; the TRBD1 assignment by TCRdb is unverifiable without DNA. The CDR3 protein is CSGQGYNEQFF.